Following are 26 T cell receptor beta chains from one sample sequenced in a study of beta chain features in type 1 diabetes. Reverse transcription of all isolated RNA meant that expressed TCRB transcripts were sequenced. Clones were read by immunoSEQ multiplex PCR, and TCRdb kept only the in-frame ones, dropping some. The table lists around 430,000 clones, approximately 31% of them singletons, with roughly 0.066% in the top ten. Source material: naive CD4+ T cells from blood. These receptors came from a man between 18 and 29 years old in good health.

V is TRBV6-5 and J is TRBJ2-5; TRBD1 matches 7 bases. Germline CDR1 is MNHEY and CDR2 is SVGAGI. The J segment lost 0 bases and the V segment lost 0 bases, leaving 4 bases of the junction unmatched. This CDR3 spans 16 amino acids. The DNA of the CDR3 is TGTGCCAGCAGTTACTCTGCAGGGGGAGACCAAGAGACCCAGTACTTC. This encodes CASSYSAGGDQETQYF.

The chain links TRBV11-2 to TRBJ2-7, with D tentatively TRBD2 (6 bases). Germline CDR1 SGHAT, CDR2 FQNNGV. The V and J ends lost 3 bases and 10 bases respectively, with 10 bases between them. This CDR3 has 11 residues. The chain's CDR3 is CASSFSGTQYF. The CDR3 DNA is TGTGCCAGCAGCTTTTCCGGGACTCAGTACTTC.

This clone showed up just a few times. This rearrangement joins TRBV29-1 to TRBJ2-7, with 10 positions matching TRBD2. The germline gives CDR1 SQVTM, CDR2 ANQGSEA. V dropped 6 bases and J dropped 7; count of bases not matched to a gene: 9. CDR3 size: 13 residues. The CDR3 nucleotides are TGCAGCGTGTCAGCGGGAGGGCCCTTTGAGCAGTACTTC. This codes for CSVSAGGPFEQYF.

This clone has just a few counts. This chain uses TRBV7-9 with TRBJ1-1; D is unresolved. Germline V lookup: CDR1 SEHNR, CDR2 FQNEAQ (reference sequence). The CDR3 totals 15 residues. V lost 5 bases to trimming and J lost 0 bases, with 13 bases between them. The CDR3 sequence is CASSPTVNMNTEAFF. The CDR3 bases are TGTGCCAGCAGCCCAACGGTCAATATGAACACTGAAGCTTTCTTT.

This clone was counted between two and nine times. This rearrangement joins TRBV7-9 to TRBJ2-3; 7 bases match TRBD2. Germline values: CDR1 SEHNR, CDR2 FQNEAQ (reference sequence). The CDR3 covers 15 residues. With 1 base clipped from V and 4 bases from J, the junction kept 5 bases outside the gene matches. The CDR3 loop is CASSLGAGAADTQYF. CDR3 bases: TGTGCCAGCAGCTTAGGCGCGGGAGCAGCAGATACGCAGTATTTT. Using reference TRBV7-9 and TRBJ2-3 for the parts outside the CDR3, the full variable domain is DTGVSQNPRHKITKRGQNVTFRCDPISEHNRLYWYRQTLGQGPEFLTYFQNEAQLEKSRLLSDRFSAERPKGSFSTLEIQRTEQGDSAMYLCASSLGAGAADTQYFGPGTRLTVL.

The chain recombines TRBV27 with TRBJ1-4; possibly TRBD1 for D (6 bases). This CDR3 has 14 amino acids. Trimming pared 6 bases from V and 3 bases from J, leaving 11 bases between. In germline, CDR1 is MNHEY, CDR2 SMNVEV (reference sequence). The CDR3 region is CASRTGLANEKLFF. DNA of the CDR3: TGTGCCAGCAGAACAGGGTTGGCTAATGAAAAACTGTTTTTT.

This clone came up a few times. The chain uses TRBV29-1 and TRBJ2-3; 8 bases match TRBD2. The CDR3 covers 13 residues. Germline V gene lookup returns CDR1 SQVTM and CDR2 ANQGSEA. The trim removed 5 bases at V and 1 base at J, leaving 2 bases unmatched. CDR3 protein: CSVQAGGTDTQYF. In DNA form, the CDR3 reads TGCAGCGTTCAAGCGGGAGGCACAGATACGCAGTATTTT.

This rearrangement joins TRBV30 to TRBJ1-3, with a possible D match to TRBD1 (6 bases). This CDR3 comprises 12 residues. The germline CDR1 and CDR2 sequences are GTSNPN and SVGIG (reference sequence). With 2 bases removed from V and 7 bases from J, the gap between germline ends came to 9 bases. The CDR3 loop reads CAWSRQANTIYF. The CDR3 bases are TGTGCCTGGAGTCGACAGGCCAACACCATATATTTT.

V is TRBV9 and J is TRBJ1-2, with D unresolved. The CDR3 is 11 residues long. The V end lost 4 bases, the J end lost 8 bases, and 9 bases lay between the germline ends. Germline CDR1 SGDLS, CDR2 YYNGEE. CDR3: CASSPSVGYTF. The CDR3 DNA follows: TGTGCCAGCAGCCCCTCGGTGGGCTACACCTTC.

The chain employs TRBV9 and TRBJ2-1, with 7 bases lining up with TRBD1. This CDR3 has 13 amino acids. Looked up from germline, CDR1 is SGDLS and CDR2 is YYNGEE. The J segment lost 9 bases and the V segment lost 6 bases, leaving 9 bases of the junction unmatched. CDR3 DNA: TGTGCCAGCACCTTGACAGGGTCGGGTGAGCAGTTCTTC. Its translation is CASTLTGSGEQFF.

CDR3 sequence: CAWSVRRQGNSPLHF. The CDR3 DNA reads TGTGCCTGGAGTGTACGGCGGCAGGGGAATTCACCCCTCCACTTT. This sequence joins TRBV30 and TRBJ1-6; D possibly corresponds to TRBD1 (6 bases). With 0 bases removed from V and 7 bases from J, the gap between germline ends came to 13 bases. Germline V gives CDR1 GTSNPN, CDR2 SVGIG (reference sequence). The CDR3 totals 15 residues. Full variable domain (rest looked up from reference TRBV30 and TRBJ1-6): SQTIHQWPATLVQPVGSPLSLECTVEGTSNPNLYWYRQAAGRGLQLLFYSVGIGQISSEVPQNLSASRPQDRQFILSSKKLLLSDSGFYLCAWSVRRQGNSPLHFGNGTRLTVT.

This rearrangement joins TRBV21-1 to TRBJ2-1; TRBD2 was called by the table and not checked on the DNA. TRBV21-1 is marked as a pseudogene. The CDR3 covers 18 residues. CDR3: CASSMGLAGRDEANEQFF. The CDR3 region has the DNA TGTGCCAGCAGTATGGGACTAGCGGGACGGGACGAAGCGAATGAGCAGTTCTTC.

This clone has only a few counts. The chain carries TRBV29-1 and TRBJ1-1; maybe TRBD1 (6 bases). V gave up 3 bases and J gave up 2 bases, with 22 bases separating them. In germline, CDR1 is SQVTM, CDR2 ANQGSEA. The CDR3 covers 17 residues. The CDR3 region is CSVDRGQGMEVNTEAFF. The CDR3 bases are TGCAGCGTTGACAGGGGCCAGGGAATGGAGGTCAACACTGAAGCTTTCTTT. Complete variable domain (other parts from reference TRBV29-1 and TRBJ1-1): SAVISQKPSRDICQRGTSLTIQCQVDSQVTMMFWYRQQPGQSLTLIATANQGSEATYESGFVIDKFPISRPNLTFSTLTVSNMSPEDSSIYLCSVDRGQGMEVNTEAFFGQGTRLTVV.

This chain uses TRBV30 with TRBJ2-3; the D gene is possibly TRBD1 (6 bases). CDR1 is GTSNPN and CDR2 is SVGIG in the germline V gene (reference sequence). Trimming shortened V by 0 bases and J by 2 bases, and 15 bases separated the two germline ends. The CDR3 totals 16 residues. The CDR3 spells CAWSVQVGAATDTQYF. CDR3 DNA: TGTGCCTGGAGTGTACAGGTGGGGGCAGCCACAGATACGCAGTATTTT.

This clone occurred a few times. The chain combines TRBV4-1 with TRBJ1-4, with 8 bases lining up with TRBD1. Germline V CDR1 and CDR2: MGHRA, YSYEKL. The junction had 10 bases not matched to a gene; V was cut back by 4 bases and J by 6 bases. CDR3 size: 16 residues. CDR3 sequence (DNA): TGCGCCAGCAGCCCCCGGACAGGGCCCTGGTATGAAAAACTGTTTTTT. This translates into CASSPRTGPWYEKLFF.

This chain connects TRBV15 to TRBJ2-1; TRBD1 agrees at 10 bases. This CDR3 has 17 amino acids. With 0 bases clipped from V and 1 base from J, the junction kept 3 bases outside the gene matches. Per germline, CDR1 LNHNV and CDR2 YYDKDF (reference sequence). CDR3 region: CATSRETGGISYNEQFF. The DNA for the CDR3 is TGTGCCACCAGCAGAGAGACAGGGGGCATATCCTACAATGAGCAGTTCTTC.

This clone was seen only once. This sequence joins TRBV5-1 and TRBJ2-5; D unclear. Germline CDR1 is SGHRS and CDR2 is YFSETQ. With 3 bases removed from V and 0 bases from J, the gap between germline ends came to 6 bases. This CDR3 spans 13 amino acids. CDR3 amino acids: CASSSTYQETQYF. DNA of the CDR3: TGCGCCAGCAGCTCCACGTACCAAGAGACCCAGTACTTC.

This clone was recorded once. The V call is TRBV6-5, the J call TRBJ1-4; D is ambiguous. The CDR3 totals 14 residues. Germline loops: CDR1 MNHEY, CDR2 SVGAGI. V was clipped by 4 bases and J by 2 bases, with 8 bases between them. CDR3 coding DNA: TGTGCCAGCAGTTCGGGTCGGACTAATGAAAAACTGTTTTTT. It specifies CASSSGRTNEKLFF.

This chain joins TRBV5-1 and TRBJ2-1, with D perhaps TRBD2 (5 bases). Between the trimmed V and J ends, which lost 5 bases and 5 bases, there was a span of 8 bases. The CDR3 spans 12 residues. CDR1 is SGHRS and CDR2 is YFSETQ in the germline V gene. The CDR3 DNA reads TGCGCCAGCAGTATTAGCGACAATGAGCAGTTCTTC. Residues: CASSISDNEQFF.

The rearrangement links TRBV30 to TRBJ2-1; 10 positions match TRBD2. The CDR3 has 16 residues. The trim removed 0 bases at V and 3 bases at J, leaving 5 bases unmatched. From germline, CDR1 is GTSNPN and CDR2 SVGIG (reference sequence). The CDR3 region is CAWSVPASGSYNEQFF. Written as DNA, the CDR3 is TGTGCCTGGAGTGTACCAGCTAGCGGGAGCTACAATGAGCAGTTCTTC.

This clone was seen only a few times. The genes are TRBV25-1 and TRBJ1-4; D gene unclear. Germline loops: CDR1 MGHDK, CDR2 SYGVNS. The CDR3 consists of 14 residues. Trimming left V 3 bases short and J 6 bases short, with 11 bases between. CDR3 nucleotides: TGTGCCAGCAGTGATACTCCATCGGATGAAAAACTGTTTTTT. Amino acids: CASSDTPSDEKLFF.

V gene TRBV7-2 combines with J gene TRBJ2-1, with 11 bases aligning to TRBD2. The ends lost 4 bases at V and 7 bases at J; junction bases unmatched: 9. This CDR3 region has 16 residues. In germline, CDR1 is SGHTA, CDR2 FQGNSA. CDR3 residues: CASSSAGLAAVNEQFF. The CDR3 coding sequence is TGTGCCAGCAGCTCCGCGGGACTAGCGGCAGTAAATGAGCAGTTCTTC.

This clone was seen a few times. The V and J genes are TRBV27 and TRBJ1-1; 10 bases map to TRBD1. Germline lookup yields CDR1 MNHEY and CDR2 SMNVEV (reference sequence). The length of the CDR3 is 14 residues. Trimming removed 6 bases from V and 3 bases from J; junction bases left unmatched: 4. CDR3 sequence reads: CASSPDRGYTEAFF. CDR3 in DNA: TGTGCCAGCAGCCCGGACAGGGGGTACACTGAAGCTTTCTTT.

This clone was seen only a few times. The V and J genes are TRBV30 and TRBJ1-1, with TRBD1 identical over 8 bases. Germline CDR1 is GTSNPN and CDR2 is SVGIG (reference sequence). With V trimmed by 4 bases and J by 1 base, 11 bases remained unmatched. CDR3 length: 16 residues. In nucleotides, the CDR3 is TGTGCCTGGAAACTTAACTCCGGGACAGGGAACACTGAAGCTTTCTTT. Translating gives CAWKLNSGTGNTEAFF.

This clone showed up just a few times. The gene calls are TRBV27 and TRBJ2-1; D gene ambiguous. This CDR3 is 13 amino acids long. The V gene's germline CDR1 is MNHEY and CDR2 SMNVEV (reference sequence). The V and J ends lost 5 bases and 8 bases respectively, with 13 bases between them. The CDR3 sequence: CASSRQGLYEQFF. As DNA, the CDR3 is TGTGCCAGCAGTAGACAAGGCCTCTATGAGCAGTTCTTC.

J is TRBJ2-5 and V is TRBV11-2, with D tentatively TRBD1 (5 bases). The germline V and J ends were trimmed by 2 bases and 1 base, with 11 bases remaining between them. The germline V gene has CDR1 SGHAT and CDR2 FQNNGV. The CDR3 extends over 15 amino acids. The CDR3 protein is CASSLLVRVQETQYF. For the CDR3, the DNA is TGTGCCAGCAGCTTACTGGTCAGGGTCCAAGAGACCCAGTACTTC.